This T cell receptor beta chain was identified in a study of technical replicates of blood from several donors. The repertoire was sequenced with immunoSEQ multiplex PCR; TCRdb's copy has only in-frame clones and lacks some. The table lists about 79,000 clones, 94% of them singletons. This CDR3 spans 16 amino acids. Trimming removed 0 bases from V and 1 base from J; junction bases left unmatched: 2. Germline V gene sequence: CDR1 SGHRS, CDR2 YFSETQ. The rearrangement uses TRBV5-1 and TRBJ2-1; the match to TRBD2 covers 9 bases. This sequence was found in a human donor in good health. Sequencing was carried out using T cells isolated from PBMCs. The CDR3 loop is CASSLGGRASYNEQFF. CDR3 in DNA: TGCGCCAGCAGCTTGGGCGGGAGGGCGTCCTACAATGAGCAGTTCTTC.